This TCR beta chain derives from a study of memory CD4+ T cells and cytomegalovirus serostatus. The V and J ends lost 1 base and 0 bases, in that order; junction bases with no gene match: 9. CDR3 length equals 18 residues. Germline CDR1 SNHLY, CDR2 FYNNEI. The sort gate was single viable CD3+CD4+CD8-CD45RO+ cells for memory CD4+ T cells. CMV serostatus came from serum IgG against pp150, pp28, p38, p52. The assay was immunoSEQ multiplex PCR, and TCRdb's table has in-frame clones only and misses some. The table includes 40,000 to 50,000 clones, over 65% detected once. This TCR was recovered from an adult in good health and CMV-seronegative. Sequenced material: memory CD4+ T cells from blood. V and J are TRBV2 and TRBJ1-3, with 7 nucleotides matching TRBD1. The CDR3 protein is CASSEGTRQGPSGNTIYF. CDR3 nucleotides: TGTGCCAGCAGTGAAGGGACGAGACAGGGCCCCTCTGGAAACACCATATATTTT. Full variable domain (outside the CDR3, taken from reference TRBV2 and TRBJ1-3): EPEVTQTPSHQVTQMGQEVILRCVPISNHLYFYWYRQILGQKVEFLVSFYNNEISEKSEIFDDQFSVERPDGSNFTLKIRSTKLEDSAMYFCASSEGTRQGPSGNTIYFGEGSWLTVV.